The 9 T cell receptor beta chains below come from one sample, sequenced in a study of T cells in Graves' hyperthyroidism and ophthalmopathy. RNA transcripts provided the source from which TCR beta CDR3 regions were amplified. During a first-round RT-PCR of the TCR CDR3, the HTBI primer set was used. TCRdb called the multiplex PCR reads again in MiXCR, with one record for every CDR3 protein. The sample lists about 760,000 distinct CDR3 sequences; 30% to 40% were seen once. The sequencing input was blood. Receptor source: a middle-aged woman with Graves' hyperthyroidism.

The V and J genes are TRBV12-3 or TRBV12-4 and TRBJ2-3; TRBD1 agrees at 8 bases. The CDR3 extends over 17 amino acids. The V and J ends lost 6 bases and 5 bases, in that order; junction bases with no gene match: 16. The CDR3 bases are TGTGCCAGCAGCTCCTGGTTTGTCGGACAGGGTAAAGATACGCAGTATTTT. It specifies CASSSWFVGQGKDTQYF.

This clonotype has a handful of counts. The chain joins TRBV6-2 or TRBV6-3 to TRBJ1-2; D is perhaps TRBD1 (5 bases). The V and J ends lost 5 bases and 8 bases respectively, with 21 bases between them. This CDR3 is built from 15 residues. CDR1 is MNHEY, CDR2 SVGEGT, per germline. DNA for the CDR3: TGTGCCAGCAGTCAAGAGACAGTTGTTCTGAGAGGCTACACCTTC. This translates into CASSQETVVLRGYTF.

The rearrangement links TRBV7-9 to TRBJ2-2, with 10 bases aligning to TRBD2. Germline CDR1 is SEHNR and CDR2 is FQNEAQ (reference sequence). The V gene end was trimmed by 3 bases and the J gene end by 5 bases; junction bases not matched to a gene: 15. CDR3 length: 19 amino acids. The CDR3 DNA reads TGTGCCAGCAGCTTTCGAAGCGGGGGGGCCCTCGTGGGTACCGGGGAGCTGTTTTTT. It yields the protein CASSFRSGGALVGTGELFF.

A remark on this clonotype: A single base separates this from a much larger clone, so it may be a read error. The chain has TRBV27 and TRBJ1-5; unclear D gene. Germline V gives CDR1 MNHEY, CDR2 SMNVEV (reference sequence). The CDR3 runs to 14 residues. Trimming stripped 8 bases from V and 2 bases from J, with 13 bases between. Written as DNA, the CDR3 is TGTGCCAGCGGTCCTCACCCCCGCAATCAGCCCCAGCATTTT. This encodes CASGPHPRNQPQHF.

The chain carries TRBV11-3 and TRBJ2-7, with TRBD2 matching 9 bases. The V gene's germline CDR1 is SGHNT and CDR2 YENEEA. CDR3 size: 17 residues. The J segment lost 4 bases and the V segment lost 6 bases, leaving 16 bases of the junction unmatched. CDR3 region: CASSFPRGSGSKYEQYF. Written as DNA, the CDR3 is TGTGCCAGCAGTTTCCCCAGGGGTAGCGGGAGTAAGTACGAGCAGTACTTC.

The sample holds many counts of this clonotype. This rearrangement joins TRBV12-3 or TRBV12-4 to TRBJ1-5; no clear D. V was clipped by 5 bases and J by 1 base, with 12 bases between them. This CDR3 is 15 amino acids long. The CDR3 sequence is CASSRSGVSNQPQHF. In DNA form, the CDR3 reads TGTGCCAGCAGTCGGTCTGGGGTAAGCAATCAGCCCCAGCATTTT.

The rearrangement links TRBV5-6 to TRBJ2-5; 9 bases agree with TRBD1. The ends lost 1 base at V and 3 bases at J; junction bases unmatched: 4. Germline V gene data show CDR1 as SGHDT and CDR2 as YYEEEE. The CDR3 consists of 15 residues. The CDR3 here is CASSLLTGGKETQYF. In nucleotides, the CDR3 is TGTGCCAGCAGCTTGTTGACAGGGGGGAAAGAGACCCAGTACTTC. Full variable domain (remainder filled in from reference TRBV5-6 and TRBJ2-5): DAGVTQSPTHLIKTRGQQVTLRCSPKSGHDTVSWYQQALGQGPQFIFQYYEEEERQRGNFPDRFSGHQFPNYSSELNVNALLLGDSALYLCASSLLTGGKETQYFGPGTRLLVL.

In its sample, this clonotype was seen many times. The chain carries TRBV6-6 and TRBJ2-7; 8 positions agree with TRBD1. V was pared by 2 bases and J by 1 base, with 4 bases of the junction left unmatched. The CDR3 is 15 amino acids. In germline, CDR1 is MNHNY, CDR2 SVGAGI (reference sequence). The CDR3 sequence: CASSYPGQASYEQYF. The CDR3 region has the DNA TGTGCCAGCAGTTACCCGGGACAGGCTTCCTACGAGCAGTACTTC.

Ten or more counts support this clonotype. The chain uses TRBV20-1 and TRBJ2-2; D unresolved. In germline, CDR1 is DFQATT, CDR2 SNEGSKA (reference sequence). Trimming cost V 7 bases and J 4 bases, with 13 bases left between them. The CDR3 extends over 13 amino acids. The CDR3 is CSVKSTSTGELFF. In DNA form, the CDR3 reads TGCAGTGTCAAATCGACCTCCACCGGGGAGCTGTTTTTT.